This T cell receptor (beta chain) was profiled in a study of technical replicates of blood from a few donors. Sequencing was performed with immunoSEQ multiplex PCR; in TCRdb, only in-frame clones are kept and a portion is missing. The repertoire holds some 87,000 clones, with almost 98% as singletons. V lost 2 bases and J 0 bases, leaving 8 bases between the germline ends. The CDR3 is made up of 15 amino acids. The V gene's germline CDR1 is LGHNT and CDR2 FRNRAP. The sequencing input was T cells isolated from PBMCs. This sequence was found in a human donor in good health. The chain combines TRBV12-5 with TRBJ1-5; D gene ambiguous. The CDR3 region is CASGLNSHSNQPQHF. The CDR3 DNA follows: TGTGCTAGTGGTTTGAACAGCCATAGCAATCAGCCCCAGCATTTT.